The present TCR beta chain was sequenced within a study of blood T cell repertoires in COVID-19. The overall study: Acute and convalescent COVID-19 samples came from the United States, Italy and Spain. T cells, B-cell-depleted T cells, or PBMCs supplied cDNA or gDNA.

Germline loops: CDR1 MGHDK, CDR2 SYGVNS. The trim removed 4 bases at V and 5 bases at J, leaving 4 bases unmatched. CDR3 length equals 13 residues. In the source study's methods: Scientists estimated how many nucleated cells there were by amplifying reference gene primers. Here immunoSEQ multiplex PCR was the method, and the copy in TCRdb shows in-frame clones only, minus some. V and J calls and clone size come straight from that table; D and trimming were deduced from the DNA. The data contain about 34,000 clones, 65% to 90% of them singletons. This clone was picked up one time. Sample: peripheral blood. The clonotype comes from a woman aged 60 to 75 with active COVID-19. The V call is TRBV25-1, the J call TRBJ1-1, with 7 bases matching TRBD1. The CDR3 DNA follows: TGTGCCAGCAGTGCGACAGGGCCTACTGAAGCTTTCTTT. It specifies CASSATGPTEAFF.